Below are 25 T cell receptor beta chains sequenced from a single sample in a study of CD8+ T cells in alopecia areata. After isolation, RNA underwent reverse transcription to generate cDNA as the sequencing template. Data came from immunoSEQ multiplex PCR; TCRdb stores just in-frame clones and leaves some out. Seen here are 100,000 to 130,000 clones, about 60% observed once, and the top ten hold around 23%. Sequencing was carried out using NKG2D-low CD8+ T cells sorted from blood. These receptors were obtained from a human donor with alopecia areata.

The chain joins TRBV7-9 to TRBJ2-1; D not resolved. This CDR3 is 14 amino acids long. Germline V gives CDR1 SEHNR, CDR2 FQNEAQ (reference sequence). The V gene lost 2 bases and the J gene lost 6 bases, with 11 bases spanning the gap. CDR3 DNA: TGTGCCAGCAGCTTACACGACGGGCCCAATGAGCAGTTCTTC. Translation: CASSLHDGPNEQFF.

This clone was seen only a few times. The V and J genes are TRBV13 and TRBJ2-6; D is possibly TRBD2 (6 bases). The V end was cut by 5 bases, the J end by 0 bases, with 20 bases between. In germline, CDR1 is PRHDT, CDR2 FYEKMQ (reference sequence). The CDR3 is 19 amino acids. The CDR3 DNA reads TGTGCCAGCAGCACCACCCTCTCCCTGGGACTCTCTGGGGCCAACGTCCTGACTTTC. This gives the protein CASSTTLSLGLSGANVLTF.

The rearrangement links TRBV5-1 to TRBJ2-7; 9 positions match TRBD1. Trimming cost V 2 bases and J 12 bases; bases outside gene matches: 15. Germline lookup yields CDR1 SGHRS and CDR2 YFSETQ. This CDR3 is built from 15 residues. This chain's CDR3 is CASSLSPGTGIERYF. CDR3 DNA sequence: TGCGCCAGCAGCTTAAGTCCCGGGACAGGGATAGAGAGGTACTTC.

The chain is built from TRBV2 and TRBJ2-7; the D gene is possibly TRBD2 (5 bases). V shed 5 bases and J shed 5 bases, with 13 bases lying between them. This CDR3 spans 13 amino acids. Germline V gene sequence: CDR1 SNHLY, CDR2 FYNNEI. Here the CDR3 reads CASSPTGVDEQYF. DNA for the CDR3: TGTGCCAGCAGTCCTACCGGGGTCGACGAGCAGTACTTC.

The sample holds a few counts of this clone. V gene TRBV27 combines with J gene TRBJ2-1; 10 nucleotides align to TRBD2. Germline CDR1 and CDR2: MNHEY and SMNVEV (reference sequence). CDR3 length: 17 residues. Trimming removed 2 bases from V and 3 bases from J; junction bases left unmatched: 7. The CDR3 coding sequence is TGTGCCAGCAGTTTAAAAGGAGGACTAGCGGTCTACAATGAGCAGTTCTTC. It specifies CASSLKGGLAVYNEQFF.

The V gene is TRBV7-9, the J gene TRBJ2-5; D is uncertain. The J call may not be correct, given that the DNA end is closer to TRBJ2-7. The CDR3 totals 11 residues. Germline V gene data show CDR1 as SEHNR and CDR2 as FQNEAQ (reference sequence). CDR3 coding DNA: TGTGCCAGCAGCTCCAACTACGAGCAGTACTTC. Translation: CASSSNYEQYF.

This chain links TRBV13 with TRBJ1-2; unclear D gene. Germline V gene lookup returns CDR1 PRHDT and CDR2 FYEKMQ (reference sequence). The CDR3 has 15 residues. V shed 1 base and J shed 4 bases, with 13 bases lying between them. The CDR3 reads CASSLVTEPPYGYTF. CDR3 nucleotides: TGTGCCAGCAGCTTAGTTACGGAGCCCCCCTATGGCTACACCTTC.

This clone was seen just once. This rearrangement joins TRBV28 to TRBJ2-1; 10 bases are a match to TRBD2. CDR1 MDHEN and CDR2 SYDVKM come from the germline V gene. Losses at the gene ends were 4 bases for V and 4 bases for J; bases not matched to a gene: 10. The CDR3 consists of 17 residues. The CDR3 DNA sequence: TGTGCCAGCAGTTCCGATCTAGCGGGAGTGGGGTACAATGAGCAGTTCTTC. Translation gives CASSSDLAGVGYNEQFF.

CDR3 sequence: CASSLVPGNYEQYF. The CDR3 DNA reads TGTGCCAGCAGCTTAGTCCCGGGGAACTACGAGCAGTACTTC. The chain combines TRBV13 with TRBJ2-7; a weak D match, TRBD2 (5 bases). Germline CDR1 and CDR2: PRHDT and FYEKMQ (reference sequence). This CDR3 comprises 14 residues. Deletions cut 1 base from V and 3 bases from J, with 10 bases between. The complete variable domain, with remaining parts taken from reference TRBV13 and TRBJ2-7, reads AAGVIQSPRHLIKEKRETATLKCYPIPRHDTVYWYQQGPGQDPQFLISFYEKMQSDKGSIPDRFSAQQFSDYHSELNMSSLELGDSALYFCASSLVPGNYEQYFGPGTRLTVT.

Only a few counts were recorded for this clone. The chain couples TRBV5-6 to TRBJ1-4, with no clear D. This CDR3 comprises 14 residues. CDR1 SGHDT and CDR2 YYEEEE come from the germline V gene. Trimming left V 1 base short and J 5 bases short, with 9 bases between. The CDR3 bases are TGTGCCAGCAGCTTGAACAAACTGAATGAAAAACTGTTTTTT. It codes for CASSLNKLNEKLFF.

The chain joins TRBV29-1 to TRBJ2-2, with D hard to call. Germline V CDR1 and CDR2: SQVTM, ANQGSEA. There are 15 residues in the CDR3. V was shortened by 0 bases and J by 6 bases, with 14 bases between the two germline ends. CDR3 in amino acids: CSVEDPFVGPGELFF. Here the CDR3 DNA reads TGCAGCGTTGAAGATCCGTTTGTAGGGCCCGGGGAGCTGTTTTTT.

The chain recombines TRBV7-9 with TRBJ2-5; D gene uncertain. Germline CDR1 reads SEHNR; CDR2 reads FQNEAQ (reference sequence). The CDR3 covers 13 residues. V was pared by 8 bases and J by 4 bases, with 14 bases between. Here the CDR3 DNA reads TGTGCCAGCGACTCTGGGGTATCAGAGACCCAGTACTTC. It specifies CASDSGVSETQYF.

This clone was picked up a small number of times. The CDR3 DNA sequence: TGTGCCAGCCGAAGGGGGAACACTGAAGCTTTCTTT. It codes for CASRRGNTEAFF. V is TRBV28 and J is TRBJ1-1; maybe TRBD1 (5 bases). CDR3 length: 12 residues. Germline CDR1 reads MDHEN; CDR2 reads SYDVKM. The V end lost 8 bases, the J end lost 1 base, and 8 bases lay between the germline ends.

The V call is TRBV7-9, the J call TRBJ2-4; TRBD1 matches 7 bases. CDR3 size: 14 residues. Germline CDR1 SEHNR, CDR2 FQNEAQ (reference sequence). V shed 5 bases, J shed 3 bases, and the junction held 4 bases outside the gene matches. CDR3 loop: CASSPGQYKNIQYF. CDR3 in DNA: TGTGCCAGCAGCCCGGGACAGTACAAAAACATTCAGTACTTC.

The chain is built from TRBV6-5 and TRBJ2-5; TRBD2 matches 10 bases. J lost 5 bases, V lost 6 bases, and 0 bases had no gene match. Germline CDR1 reads MNHEY; CDR2 reads SVGAGI. The CDR3 length is 12 residues. The CDR3 bases are TGTGCCAGCAGGGGACTAGCGGAGACCCAGTACTTC. It is translated as CASRGLAETQYF.

This chain links TRBV5-4 with TRBJ2-3; D remains ambiguous. The germline V gene has CDR1 SGHNT and CDR2 YYREEE (reference sequence). The CDR3 has 15 amino acids. Trimming left V 1 base short and J 6 bases short, with 15 bases between. The DNA for the CDR3 is TGTGCCAGCAGCTTGCCCAGTCGGAACGCGGATACGCAGTATTTT. It encodes CASSLPSRNADTQYF. The variable domain in full, with the rest retrieved from reference TRBV5-4 and TRBJ2-3, is ETGVTQSPTHLIKTRGQQVTLRCSSQSGHNTVSWYQQALGQGPQFIFQYYREEENGRGNFPPRFSGLQFPNYSSELNVNALELDDSALYLCASSLPSRNADTQYFGPGTRLTVL.

The sample holds a few counts of this clone. The chain uses TRBV19 and TRBJ2-7; D possibly corresponds to TRBD2 (5 bases). The V end was cut by 6 bases, the J end by 3 bases, with 12 bases between. The CDR3 covers 13 residues. Germline V gene lookup returns CDR1 LNHDA and CDR2 SQIVND (reference sequence). CDR3 in amino acids: CASSTTILYEQYF. DNA of the CDR3: TGTGCCAGTAGCACGACTATTCTCTACGAGCAGTACTTC.

The chain combines TRBV7-9 with TRBJ2-1; 12 bases match TRBD2. Germline V gene data show CDR1 as SEHNR and CDR2 as FQNEAQ (reference sequence). Trimming removed 5 bases from V and 9 bases from J; junction bases left unmatched: 11. CDR3 length equals 16 residues. CDR3 sequence reads: CASSPGPRLAGVEQFF. CDR3 DNA sequence: TGTGCCAGCAGCCCAGGGCCGAGACTAGCGGGAGTTGAGCAGTTCTTC.

The rearrangement links TRBV28 to TRBJ2-5; 7 nucleotides match TRBD1. The V gene end was trimmed by 6 bases and the J gene end by 1 base; junction bases not matched to a gene: 5. The germline gives CDR1 MDHEN, CDR2 SYDVKM. CDR3 length: 14 residues. The CDR3 is CASSARQGQETQYF. The DNA of the CDR3 is TGTGCCAGCAGCGCTCGACAGGGCCAAGAGACCCAGTACTTC.

V usage is TRBV9 and J usage is TRBJ2-7; 8 bases match TRBD1. The CDR3 runs to 11 residues. J lost 10 bases, V lost 7 bases, and 7 bases had no gene match. Germline V gene sequence: CDR1 SGDLS, CDR2 YYNGEE. CDR3 nucleotide sequence: TGTGCCAGCGGCCCGACAGGGGCTCAGTACTTC. Its translation is CASGPTGAQYF.

The chain joins TRBV2 to TRBJ2-5; D gene ambiguous. The CDR3 extends over 12 amino acids. The germline V gene has CDR1 SNHLY and CDR2 FYNNEI. The V end lost 6 bases, the J end lost 6 bases, and 11 bases lay between the germline ends. CDR3 nucleotide sequence: TGTGCCAGCAGCGATGGAAGGCAGACCCAGTACTTC. It encodes CASSDGRQTQYF. The variable domain in full, with the rest retrieved from reference TRBV2 and TRBJ2-5, is EPEVTQTPSHQVTQMGQEVILRCVPISNHLYFYWYRQILGQKVEFLVSFYNNEISEKSEIFDDQFSVERPDGSNFTLKIRSTKLEDSAMYFCASSDGRQTQYFGPGTRLLVL.

This chain uses TRBV6-5 with TRBJ2-1; 9 bases line up with TRBD2. This CDR3 comprises 15 residues. V shed 0 bases and J 9 bases; nucleotides not matched to a gene: 6. Germline loops: CDR1 MNHEY, CDR2 SVGAGI. The CDR3 reads CASSYSTSGGSEQFF. In DNA, the CDR3 is TGTGCCAGCAGTTACTCGACTAGCGGAGGCTCTGAGCAGTTCTTC.

This chain joins TRBV19 and TRBJ2-7; perhaps TRBD2 as D (6 bases). Germline V gene lookup returns CDR1 LNHDA and CDR2 SQIVND (reference sequence). V shed 5 bases and J shed 7 bases, with 24 bases lying between them. The CDR3 is made up of 16 amino acids. The CDR3 coding sequence is TGTGCCAGTAGTCCGGACTCGGCGGGGCCGCTTAGGGAGCAGTACTTC. Its protein product is CASSPDSAGPLREQYF.

This clone was found a few times. The chain carries TRBV18 and TRBJ2-1, with 9 bases fitting TRBD2. Trimming took 5 bases from V and 4 from J; bases not matched to a gene: 3. Germline V gene lookup returns CDR1 KGHSH and CDR2 LQKENI. The CDR3 spans 14 residues. As DNA, the CDR3 is TGTGCCAGCTCATTCGCGGGAGGGTACAATGAGCAGTTCTTC. Translated: CASSFAGGYNEQFF.

This clone has just a few counts. This chain uses TRBV2 with TRBJ2-1; D remains ambiguous. The germline V gene encodes CDR1 SNHLY and CDR2 FYNNEI. This CDR3 spans 11 amino acids. The germline V and J ends were trimmed by 6 bases and 6 bases, with 6 bases remaining between them. The CDR3 sequence: CASSTTNEQFF. Written as DNA, the CDR3 is TGTGCCAGCAGCACTACCAATGAGCAGTTCTTC.